The T cell receptor (beta chain) under discussion was sequenced for a study of regulatory T cells in long-lasting Graves disease. Points from the study as a whole: Compared with new cases, persistent Graves' patients showed reduced TCR diversity. Public clonotype sharing was higher in persistent than newly diagnosed patients.

Library construction for TCR beta used iRepertoire HTBI primers and Arm-PCR of CDR3 regions. TCRdb re-analysed the multiplex PCR reads in MiXCR, keeping a single row per CDR3 protein. The sample comprises about 450,000 distinct CDR3 sequences, less than 25% of which are singletons, and about a quarter rests with the top ten. This clonotype has at least ten counts. No antigen is known for it. Time point here: persistent/refractory GD, antithyroid drugs over 5 years with positive TRAb. The authors made the TCR library using RNA they extracted from PBMCs. V shed 8 bases and J 6 bases; nucleotides not matched to a gene: 5. The CDR3 runs to 12 residues. CDR1 and CDR2 (germline): MNHEY, SMNVEV (reference sequence).

The receptor comes from a female donor with Graves disease. The sequences come from peripheral blood mononuclear cells (PBMCs), collected when the disease was refractory, from a patient treated with antithyroid drugs. The chain combines TRBV27 with TRBJ2-7; TRBD1 matches 9 bases. The CDR3 DNA follows: TGTGCCAGCGGTAACAGGGGGCTCGAGCAGTACTTC. The encoded protein is CASGNRGLEQYF.